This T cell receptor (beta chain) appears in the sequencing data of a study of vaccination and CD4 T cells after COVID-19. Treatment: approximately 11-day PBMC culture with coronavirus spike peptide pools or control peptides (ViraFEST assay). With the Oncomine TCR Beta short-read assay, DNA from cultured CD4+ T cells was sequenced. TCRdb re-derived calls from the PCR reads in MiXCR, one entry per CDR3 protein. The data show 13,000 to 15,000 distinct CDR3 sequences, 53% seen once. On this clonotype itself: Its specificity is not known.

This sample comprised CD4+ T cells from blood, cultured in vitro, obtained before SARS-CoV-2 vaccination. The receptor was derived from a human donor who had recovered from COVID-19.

The CDR3 sequence: CAISEPQGTSGRLDTQYF. The CDR3 region has the DNA TGTGCCATCAGTGAGCCTCAAGGGACTAGCGGGAGATTGGATACGCAGTATTTT. The rearrangement uses TRBV10-3 and TRBJ2-3; 14 bases are a match to TRBD2. The CDR3 runs to 18 residues. Germline V gene sequence: CDR1 ENHRY, CDR2 SYGVKD. J was trimmed by 6 bases and V by 2 bases; bases with no gene match: 10.